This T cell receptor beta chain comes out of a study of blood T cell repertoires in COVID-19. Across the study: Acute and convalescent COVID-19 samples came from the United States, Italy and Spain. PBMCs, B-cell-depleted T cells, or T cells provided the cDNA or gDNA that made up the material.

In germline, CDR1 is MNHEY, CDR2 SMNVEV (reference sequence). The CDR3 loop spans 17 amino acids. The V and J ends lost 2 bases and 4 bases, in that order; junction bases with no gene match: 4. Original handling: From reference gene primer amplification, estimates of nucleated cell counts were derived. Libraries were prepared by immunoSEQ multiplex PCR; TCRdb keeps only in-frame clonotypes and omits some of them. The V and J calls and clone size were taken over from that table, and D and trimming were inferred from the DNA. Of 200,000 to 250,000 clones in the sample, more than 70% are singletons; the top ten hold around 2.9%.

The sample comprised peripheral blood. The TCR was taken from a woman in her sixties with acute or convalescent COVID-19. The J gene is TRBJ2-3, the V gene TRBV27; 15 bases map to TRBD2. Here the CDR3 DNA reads TGTGCCAGCAGTTTAAGGACTAGCGGGGGGGGCGCAGATACGCAGTATTTT. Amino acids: CASSLRTSGGGADTQYF.